The T cell receptor (beta chain) under discussion was sequenced for a study of cytomegalovirus exposure and HLA in healthy donors. Overall study findings and caveats: TCR beta sequences reportedly predicted the HLA-A and HLA-B alleles of most subjects accurately. The authors listed 150 to 200 TCR beta chains as cytomegalovirus-associated. Among immune exposure information, only CMV serostatus was available.

The PCR made use of 60 Vbeta and 13 Jbeta primers. Repertoires were generated with immunoSEQ multiplex PCR, while TCRdb's copy carries only in-frame clones and drops some. The table records more than 150,000 clones, 84% of them present only once. Of note for this clone: Its cognate antigen is unknown.

Germline V gene sequence: CDR1 SGDLS, CDR2 YYNGEE. CDR3 size: 15 residues. The chain carries TRBV9 and TRBJ2-5, with 7 bases aligning to TRBD1. The J call is doubtful: the DNA matches TRBJ2-7 better. Input material: PBMCs. This sequence originates from a girl aged 2-15 years in good health and CMV-seropositive. The CDR3 DNA is TGTGCCAGCAGCGTAGGGGGACAGAATACCTACGAGCAGTACTTC. It specifies CASSVGGQNTYEQYF.